Following are 10 T cell receptor beta chains from one sample sequenced in a study of T cells after yellow fever vaccination. In TCRdb, the 5' RACE reads were re-called with MiXCR into one record per CDR3 protein. The sample includes about 240,000 distinct CDR3 sequences, less than 9% of them seen just once. The source was CD4+ T cells sorted from PBMCs, collected 15 days after the yellow fever booster vaccination. Receptor source: a man between 25 and 39 years old who received the YFV17D yellow fever vaccine.

In this sample, this clonotype turned up a few times. The V call is TRBV19, the J call TRBJ1-5; 9 nucleotides agree with TRBD1. CDR3 length: 14 amino acids. Trimming at V came to 6 bases and at J to 5 bases, leaving 5 bases not matched to a gene. Germline loops: CDR1 LNHDA, CDR2 SQIVND (reference sequence). CDR3 sequence (DNA): TGTGCCAGTAGAAGAACAGGGGGCTATCAGCCCCAGCATTTT. Its protein product is CASRRTGGYQPQHF.

A few counts support this clonotype. The genes are TRBV2 and TRBJ2-3; possibly TRBD1 for D (5 bases). V gave up 7 bases and J gave up 6 bases, with 11 bases separating them. Germline-derived CDR1 and CDR2 are SNHLY and FYNNEI. The CDR3 covers 12 residues. The CDR3 DNA follows: TGTGCCAGCATTACTTCAGGGGATACGCAGTATTTT. Residues: CASITSGDTQYF. Filled out from reference TRBV2 and TRBJ2-3, the complete variable domain reads EPEVTQTPSHQVTQMGQEVILRCVPISNHLYFYWYRQILGQKVEFLVSFYNNEISEKSEIFDDQFSVERPDGSNFTLKIRSTKLEDSAMYFCASITSGDTQYFGPGTRLTVL.

The chain employs TRBV20-1 and TRBJ1-5; possibly TRBD1 for D (6 bases). The CDR3 is made up of 15 amino acids. In germline, CDR1 is DFQATT, CDR2 SNEGSKA (reference sequence). The V gene lost 5 bases and the J gene lost 3 bases, with 17 bases spanning the gap. The CDR3 is CSAAQQGSYNQPQHF. CDR3 DNA: TGCAGTGCTGCACAACAGGGAAGTTACAATCAGCCCCAGCATTTT.

This clonotype was detected many times. J is TRBJ2-2 and V is TRBV14; no clear D gene. CDR3 length equals 13 residues. CDR1 SGHDN and CDR2 FVKESK come from the germline V gene. V lost 2 bases, J lost 4 bases, and 5 bases lay in between. The CDR3 DNA reads TGTGCCAGCAGCCAATACGCCACCGGGGAGCTGTTTTTT. Translated, it gives CASSQYATGELFF.

The rearrangement uses TRBV5-5 and TRBJ2-7; 7 nucleotides align to TRBD2. V trimming: 3 bases; J trimming: 9 bases; junction bases outside the gene matches: 12. CDR1 and CDR2 (germline): SGHKS, YYEKEE (reference sequence). The CDR3 extends over 14 amino acids. The CDR3 DNA reads as TGTGCCAGCAGCTCGATACCATCGGGGGGAGTGCAGTACTTC. It specifies CASSSIPSGGVQYF.

This clonotype was found many times. The chain uses TRBV18 and TRBJ2-7, with D possibly being TRBD2 (6 bases). Trimming took off 0 bases at V and 1 base at J, with 10 bases between the two ends. This CDR3 region has 15 residues. CDR1 and CDR2 from the germline V gene are KGHSH and LQKENI. CDR3 sequence reads: CASSPPGGLSYEQYF. The CDR3 DNA sequence: TGTGCCAGCTCACCACCGGGGGGTCTATCCTACGAGCAGTACTTC.

The table lists this clonotype with many counts. V gene TRBV12-3 or TRBV12-4 combines with J gene TRBJ2-6; D is unclear. V lost 6 bases, J lost 1 base, and 7 bases lay in between. CDR3 size: 14 residues. CDR3 sequence reads: CASRNHSGANVLTF. The CDR3 DNA follows: TGTGCCAGCAGAAACCATTCTGGGGCCAACGTCCTGACTTTC.

This clonotype has only a few counts. This chain joins TRBV7-2 and TRBJ1-1; 8 bases are shared with TRBD1. This CDR3 contains 14 residues. V was clipped by 4 bases and J by 5 bases; unmatched bases: 6. Germline CDR1 is SGHTA and CDR2 is FQGNSA. CDR3 nucleotide sequence: TGTGCCAGCAGCTCACAGGGGGGATATACTGAAGCTTTCTTT. Translated: CASSSQGGYTEAFF.

This clonotype appeared many times. V gene TRBV7-2 combines with J gene TRBJ2-4, with D possibly called TRBD1 or TRBD2 (5 bases each). Trimming shortened V by 7 bases and J by 9 bases, and 13 bases separated the two germline ends. CDR3 size: 12 residues. Germline V gene lookup returns CDR1 SGHTA and CDR2 FQGNSA. CDR3 in DNA: TGTGCCAGCACCCCCGGGGCAGGCATTCAGTACTTC. Its protein product is CASTPGAGIQYF.

At least ten counts were recorded for this clonotype. The germline gene is not matched at one end of the junction; a read error may be the cause. V and J are TRBV7-7 and TRBJ2-1; D not certain. CDR1 SSHAT and CDR2 FNYEAQ come from the germline V gene (reference sequence). The CDR3 consists of 9 residues. This chain's CDR3 is CASSPLEFF. CDR3 DNA: TGTGCTAGCAGTCCATTGGAGTTCTTC. Supplemented by reference TRBV7-7 and TRBJ2-1, the full variable domain reads GAGVSQSPRYKVTKRGQDVTLRCDPISSHATLYWYQQALGQGPEFLTYFNYEAQPDKSGLPSDRFSAERPEGSISTLTIQRTEQRDSAMYRCASSPLEFFGPGTRLTVL.